The source of this T cell receptor (beta chain) is a study of blood T cell repertoires in COVID-19. Clones were read by immunoSEQ multiplex PCR, and TCRdb kept only the in-frame ones, dropping some. The table has a few hundred thousand clones, around 86% seen once; the top ten hold 9% to 15%. Between the trimmed V and J ends, which lost 5 bases and 10 bases, there was a span of 15 bases. The CDR3 has 13 residues. J is TRBJ2-1 and V is TRBV12-3 or TRBV12-4; the D gene is possibly TRBD2 (5 bases). The clonotype was recovered from a man of 80 years or more with acute or convalescent COVID-19. The sample comprised peripheral blood. Here the CDR3 reads CASSPGEGGEQFF. In DNA form, the CDR3 reads TGTGCCAGCAGTCCTGGAGAGGGCGGAGAGCAGTTCTTC.